The 5 T cell receptor beta chains below all came from one sample that was sequenced in a study of CD8 T cells in Susac syndrome. The authors reverse transcribed 0.5 to 1 ug RNA with random hexamers. TCRdb used MiXCR to reprocess the immunoSEQ multiplex PCR reads, holding one entry per CDR3 protein. Of about 180,000 distinct CDR3 sequences detected, approximately 95% appear once; the ten largest clones hold 0.095% to 0.15%. Specimen: CD4+ T cells from PBMCs. These receptor sequences come from a human donor with Susac syndrome.

The chain is built from TRBV23-1 and TRBJ1-1; 8 nucleotides agree with TRBD1. TRBV23-1 is classed as an ORF, of uncertain function. The ends lost 0 bases at V and 9 bases at J; junction bases unmatched: 9. This CDR3 has 15 amino acids. The CDR3 loop is CASSQSRSGGPKAFF. The CDR3 DNA sequence: TGCGCCAGCAGTCAATCAAGGTCAGGGGGCCCAAAAGCTTTCTTT.

The chain recombines TRBV15 with TRBJ2-3, with 13 nucleotides matching TRBD2. The J segment lost 5 bases and the V segment lost 5 bases, leaving 7 bases of the junction unmatched. Germline V gives CDR1 LNHNV, CDR2 YYDKDF (reference sequence). The CDR3 length is 16 residues. As DNA, the CDR3 is TGTGCCACCAGCCCCTGGACTAGCGGGAGTATAGATACGCAGTATTTT. Its translation: CATSPWTSGSIDTQYF.

This chain connects TRBV7-2 to TRBJ2-3; TRBD1 aligns across 7 bases. The CDR3 contains 14 residues. Germline CDR1 reads SGHTA; CDR2 reads FQGNSA. V was clipped by 5 bases and J by 2 bases; unmatched bases: 4. CDR3 sequence (DNA): TGTGCCAGCAGCCCGGGACAGCCCACAGATACGCAGTATTTT. It translates to CASSPGQPTDTQYF.

This clonotype showed up just once. The chain's CDR3 is CASSQGRGLQPQHF. CDR3 nucleotide sequence: TGTGCCAGCAGCCAGGGCAGGGGGCTGCAGCCCCAGCATTTT. V and J are TRBV3-1 and TRBJ1-5, with 8 nucleotides matching TRBD1. Germline values: CDR1 LGHDT, CDR2 YNNKEL (reference sequence). There are 14 residues in the CDR3. V lost 3 bases and J lost 7; bases outside the gene matches: 5.

This sequence joins TRBV14 and TRBJ2-3; D remains unclear. V was shortened by 1 base and J by 6 bases, with 5 bases between the two germline ends. The CDR3 runs 12 residues. Germline-derived CDR1 and CDR2 are SGHDN and FVKESK. The CDR3 loop reads CASSQVRDTQYF. Written as DNA, the CDR3 is TGTGCCAGCAGCCAAGTTCGGGATACGCAGTATTTT.